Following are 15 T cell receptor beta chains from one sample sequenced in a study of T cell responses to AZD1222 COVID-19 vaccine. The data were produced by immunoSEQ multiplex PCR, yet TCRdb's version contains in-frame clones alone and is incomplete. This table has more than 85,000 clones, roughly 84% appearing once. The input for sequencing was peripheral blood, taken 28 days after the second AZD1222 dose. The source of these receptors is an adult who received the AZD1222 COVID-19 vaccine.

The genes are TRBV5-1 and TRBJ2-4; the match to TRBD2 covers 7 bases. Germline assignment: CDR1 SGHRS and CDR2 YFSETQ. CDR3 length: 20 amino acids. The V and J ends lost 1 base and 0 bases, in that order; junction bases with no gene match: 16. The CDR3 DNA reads TGCGCCAGCAGCTTGCCCTTTAGTCCGGGAGGACGGTCAGCCAAAAACATTCAGTACTTC. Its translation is CASSLPFSPGGRSAKNIQYF. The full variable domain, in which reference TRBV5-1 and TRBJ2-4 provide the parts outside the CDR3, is KAGVTQTPRYLIKTRGQQVTLSCSPISGHRSVSWYQQTPGQGLQFLFEYFSETQRNKGNFPGRFSGRQFSNSRSEMNVSTLELGDSALYLCASSLPFSPGGRSAKNIQYFGAGTRLSVL.

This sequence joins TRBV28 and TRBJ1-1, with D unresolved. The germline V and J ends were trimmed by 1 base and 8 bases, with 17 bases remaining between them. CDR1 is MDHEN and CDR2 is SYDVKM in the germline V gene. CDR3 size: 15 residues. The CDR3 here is CASSLYVGPRLEAFF. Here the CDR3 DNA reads TGTGCCAGCAGTTTATATGTTGGCCCGCGGCTCGAAGCTTTCTTT.

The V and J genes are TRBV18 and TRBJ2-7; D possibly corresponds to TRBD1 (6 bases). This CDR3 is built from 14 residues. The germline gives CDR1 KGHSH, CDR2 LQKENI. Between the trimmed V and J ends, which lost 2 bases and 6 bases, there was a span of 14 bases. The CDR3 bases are TGTGCCAGCTCACCAGTACAGGGAAGGACCGAGCAGTACTTC. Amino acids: CASSPVQGRTEQYF.

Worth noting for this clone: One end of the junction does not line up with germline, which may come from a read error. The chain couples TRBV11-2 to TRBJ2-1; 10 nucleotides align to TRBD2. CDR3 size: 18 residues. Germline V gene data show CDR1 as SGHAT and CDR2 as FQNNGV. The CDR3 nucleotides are TGTGCCAGCAGTTTAGTTACTAGCGGGACCCCAGGGTACAATGAGCAGTTCTTC. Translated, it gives CASSLVTSGTPGYNEQFF.

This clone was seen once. CDR3 nucleotides: TGCGCCAGCGCGAGCACAGGGGTGCTTAATGAAAAACTGTTTTTT. As protein: CASASTGVLNEKLFF. The chain is built from TRBV5-1 and TRBJ1-4; 7 bases map to TRBD1. The length of the CDR3 is 15 residues. CDR1 is SGHRS, CDR2 YFSETQ, per germline. The J segment lost 4 bases and the V segment lost 7 bases, leaving 10 bases of the junction unmatched.

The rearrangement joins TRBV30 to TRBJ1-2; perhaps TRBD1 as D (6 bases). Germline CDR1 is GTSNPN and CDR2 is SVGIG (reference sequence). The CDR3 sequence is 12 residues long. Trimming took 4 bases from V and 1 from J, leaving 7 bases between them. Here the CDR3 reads CAWTGDNYGYTF. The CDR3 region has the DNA TGTGCCTGGACAGGGGATAACTATGGCTACACCTTC.

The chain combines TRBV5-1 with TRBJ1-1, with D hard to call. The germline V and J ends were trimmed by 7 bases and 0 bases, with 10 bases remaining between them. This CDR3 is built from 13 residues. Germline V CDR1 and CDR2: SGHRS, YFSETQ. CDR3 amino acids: CASRVALNTEAFF. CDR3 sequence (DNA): TGCGCCAGCCGGGTGGCGTTGAACACTGAAGCTTTCTTT. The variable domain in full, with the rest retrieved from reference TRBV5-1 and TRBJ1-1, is KAGVTQTPRYLIKTRGQQVTLSCSPISGHRSVSWYQQTPGQGLQFLFEYFSETQRNKGNFPGRFSGRQFSNSRSEMNVSTLELGDSALYLCASRVALNTEAFFGQGTRLTVV.

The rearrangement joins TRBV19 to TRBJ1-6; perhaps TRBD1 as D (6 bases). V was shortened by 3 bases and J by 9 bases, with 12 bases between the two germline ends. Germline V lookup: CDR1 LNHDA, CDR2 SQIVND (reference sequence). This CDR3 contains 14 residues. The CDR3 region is CASSMGGGSSPLHF. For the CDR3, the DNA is TGTGCCAGTAGTATGGGGGGCGGCAGTTCACCCCTCCACTTT.

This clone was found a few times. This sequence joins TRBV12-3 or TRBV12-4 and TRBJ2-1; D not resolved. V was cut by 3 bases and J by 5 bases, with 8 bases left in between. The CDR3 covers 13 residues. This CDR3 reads CASSFGTDNEQFF. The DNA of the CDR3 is TGTGCCAGCAGTTTCGGTACGGACAATGAGCAGTTCTTC.

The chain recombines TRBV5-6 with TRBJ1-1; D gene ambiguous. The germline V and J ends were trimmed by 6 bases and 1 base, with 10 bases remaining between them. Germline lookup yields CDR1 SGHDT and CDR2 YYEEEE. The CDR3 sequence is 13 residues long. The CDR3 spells CASTVQANTEAFF. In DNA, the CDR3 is TGTGCCAGCACCGTACAAGCGAACACTGAAGCTTTCTTT.

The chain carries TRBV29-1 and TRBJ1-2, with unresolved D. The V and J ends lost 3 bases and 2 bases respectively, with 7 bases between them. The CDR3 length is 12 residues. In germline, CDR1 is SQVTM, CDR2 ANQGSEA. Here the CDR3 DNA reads TGCAGCGTTGAGGCCACAAACTATGGCTACACCTTC. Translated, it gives CSVEATNYGYTF.

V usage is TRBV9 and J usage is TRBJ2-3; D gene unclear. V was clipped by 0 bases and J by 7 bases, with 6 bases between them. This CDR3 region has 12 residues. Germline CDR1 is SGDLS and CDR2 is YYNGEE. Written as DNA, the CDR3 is TGTGCCAGCAGCGTAGACGAGAATACGCAGTATTTT. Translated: CASSVDENTQYF.

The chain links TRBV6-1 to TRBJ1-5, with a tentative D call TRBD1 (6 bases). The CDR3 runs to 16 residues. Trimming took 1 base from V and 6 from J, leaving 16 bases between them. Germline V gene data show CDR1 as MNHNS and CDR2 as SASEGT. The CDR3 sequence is CASSEGGGQLVQPQHF. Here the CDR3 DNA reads TGTGCCAGCAGTGAAGGGGGGGGGCAGTTGGTTCAGCCCCAGCATTTT.

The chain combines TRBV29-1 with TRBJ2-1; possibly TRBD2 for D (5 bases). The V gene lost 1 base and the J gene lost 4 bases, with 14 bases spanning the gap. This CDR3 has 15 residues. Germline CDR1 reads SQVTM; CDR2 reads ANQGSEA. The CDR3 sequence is CSVEGGQVLYNEQFF. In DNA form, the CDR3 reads TGCAGCGTTGAAGGAGGGCAGGTACTATACAATGAGCAGTTCTTC.

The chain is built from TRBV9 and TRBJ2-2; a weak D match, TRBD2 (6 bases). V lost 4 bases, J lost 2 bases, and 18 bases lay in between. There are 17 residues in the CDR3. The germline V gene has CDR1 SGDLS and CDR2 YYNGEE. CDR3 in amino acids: CASSPVRGTANTGELFF. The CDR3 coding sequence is TGTGCCAGCAGCCCCGTTCGGGGGACCGCAAACACCGGGGAGCTGTTTTTT.